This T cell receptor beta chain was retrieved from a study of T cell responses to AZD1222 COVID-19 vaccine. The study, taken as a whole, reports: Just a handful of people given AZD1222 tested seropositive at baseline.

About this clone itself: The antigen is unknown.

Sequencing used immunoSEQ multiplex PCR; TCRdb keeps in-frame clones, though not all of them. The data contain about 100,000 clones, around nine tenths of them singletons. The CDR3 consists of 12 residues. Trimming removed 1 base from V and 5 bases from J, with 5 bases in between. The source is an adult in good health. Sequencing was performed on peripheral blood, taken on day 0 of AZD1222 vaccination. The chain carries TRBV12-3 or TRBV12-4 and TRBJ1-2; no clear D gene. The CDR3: CASSLDRYGYTF. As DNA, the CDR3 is TGTGCCAGCAGTTTAGACCGTTATGGCTACACCTTC.